This TCR beta chain was profiled in a study of patients and donors after allogeneic stem cell transplantation. Germline V gene lookup returns CDR1 LGHNA and CDR2 YSLEER. Trimming cost V 0 bases and J 2 bases; bases outside gene matches: 2. This CDR3 is built from 15 residues. TCRdb re-called the RT-PCR reads through MiXCR, storing one row per CDR3 protein. The sample lists about a million distinct CDR3 sequences, under 20% occurring once. The source is a human donor who was either an allogeneic HSCT recipient or a stem cell or donor lymphocyte infusion donor (not recorded which). It is not recorded whose cells these are; they may come from a transplant donor. The chain combines TRBV4-3 with TRBJ2-5, with 8 bases matching TRBD1. The sequenced sample was blood, either unsorted or a sorted T cell fraction (not recorded which). The CDR3 DNA is TGCGCCAGCAGCCAAGACAGGGGGCTACAAGAGACCCAGTACTTC. Translated, it gives CASSQDRGLQETQYF.